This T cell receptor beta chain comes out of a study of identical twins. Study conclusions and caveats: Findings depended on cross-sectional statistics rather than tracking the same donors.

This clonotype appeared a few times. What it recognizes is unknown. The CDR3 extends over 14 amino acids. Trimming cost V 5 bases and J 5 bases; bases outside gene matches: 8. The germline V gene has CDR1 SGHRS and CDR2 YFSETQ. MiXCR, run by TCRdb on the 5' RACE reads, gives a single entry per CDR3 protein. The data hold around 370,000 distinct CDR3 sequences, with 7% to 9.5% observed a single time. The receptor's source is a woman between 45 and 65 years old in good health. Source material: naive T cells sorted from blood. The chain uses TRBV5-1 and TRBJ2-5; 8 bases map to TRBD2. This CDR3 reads CASRVGGAVETQYF. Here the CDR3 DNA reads TGCGCCAGCAGAGTCGGGGGGGCTGTGGAGACCCAGTACTTC.